What follows are 26 T cell receptor beta chains derived from one specimen sequenced in a study of blood T cell repertoires in COVID-19. The protocol was immunoSEQ multiplex PCR, while the TCRdb copy is restricted to in-frame clones and leaves out a portion. The sample records some 190,000 clones, around 88% being singletons. Sample: peripheral blood. Receptors were obtained from a man aged 18 to 35 with active or convalescent COVID-19.

The gene calls are TRBV27 and TRBJ1-2, with a possible D match to TRBD1 (6 bases). The germline V and J ends were trimmed by 4 bases and 1 base, with 13 bases remaining between them. Germline V gene lookup returns CDR1 MNHEY and CDR2 SMNVEV (reference sequence). The CDR3 contains 15 residues. CDR3 amino acids: CASSSDRTLNYGYTF. In DNA form, the CDR3 reads TGTGCCAGCAGTTCCGACAGGACCCTTAACTATGGCTACACCTTC.

The gene calls are TRBV30 and TRBJ1-1, with TRBD1 identical over 8 bases. The J segment lost 4 bases and the V segment lost 6 bases, leaving 4 bases of the junction unmatched. CDR3 length: 12 residues. Germline assignment: CDR1 GTSNPN and CDR2 SVGIG (reference sequence). CDR3 region: CACRGPGTEAFF. DNA for the CDR3: TGTGCCTGCAGGGGGCCCGGCACTGAAGCTTTCTTT.

V usage is TRBV29-1 and J usage is TRBJ1-2; TRBD1 matches at 9 bases. There are 13 residues in the CDR3. In germline, CDR1 is SQVTM, CDR2 ANQGSEA. V lost 8 bases and J lost 4; bases outside the gene matches: 8. The CDR3: CSTVQGASYGYTF. CDR3 nucleotide sequence: TGCAGCACAGTACAGGGGGCGAGCTATGGCTACACCTTC.

V gene TRBV6-1 combines with J gene TRBJ1-5, with a weak D call TRBD1 (6 bases). CDR3 size: 17 residues. Trimming took 4 bases from V and 4 from J, leaving 20 bases between them. The germline gives CDR1 MNHNS, CDR2 SASEGT. CDR3 in DNA: TGTGCCAGCAGTGCAGAAGGGGGACAACTGAATAATCAGCCCCAGCATTTT. It translates to CASSAEGGQLNNQPQHF.

This clone has a single count. This sequence joins TRBV5-1 and TRBJ2-7, with 7 bases fitting TRBD1. The CDR3 is 14 amino acids. Germline trimming cut 4 bases from V and 5 bases from J; bases unmatched to any gene: 9. Germline V gene data show CDR1 as SGHRS and CDR2 as YFSETQ. CDR3 in DNA: TGCGCCAGCAGCAAAGACCACAGGGGAGACGAGCAGTACTTC. Amino acid sequence: CASSKDHRGDEQYF.

The V gene is TRBV18, the J gene TRBJ2-7; 10 bases are shared with TRBD2. The V and J ends lost 0 bases and 2 bases, in that order; junction bases with no gene match: 7. This CDR3 has 17 residues. Germline values: CDR1 KGHSH, CDR2 LQKENI. The CDR3 sequence is CASSPPGLADITYEQYF. CDR3 DNA sequence: TGTGCCAGCTCACCACCAGGACTAGCGGATATTACCTACGAGCAGTACTTC.

The gene calls are TRBV10-3 and TRBJ1-5; 11 nucleotides line up with TRBD1. Looked up from germline, CDR1 is ENHRY and CDR2 is SYGVKD. Trimming took 2 bases from V and 2 from J; bases not matched to a gene: 2. CDR3 size: 16 residues. The CDR3 region is CAISEGQGAGNQPQHF. The CDR3 DNA sequence: TGTGCCATCAGTGAGGGACAGGGGGCAGGCAATCAGCCCCAGCATTTT.

This clone was counted only a few times. This chain connects TRBV14 to TRBJ1-1, with 9 bases lining up with TRBD1. This CDR3 has 16 residues. V shed 4 bases and J 0 bases; nucleotides not matched to a gene: 6. The V gene's germline CDR1 is SGHDN and CDR2 FVKESK. The DNA for the CDR3 is TGTGCCAGCAGCCCGTACCGGGACAGGGTGAACACTGAAGCTTTCTTT. This encodes CASSPYRDRVNTEAFF. Full variable domain (missing parts from reference TRBV14 and TRBJ1-1): EAGVTQFPSHSVIEKGQTVTLRCDPISGHDNLYWYRRVMGKEIKFLLHFVKESKQDESGMPNNRFLAERTGGTYSTLKVQPAELEDSGVYFCASSPYRDRVNTEAFFGQGTRLTVV.

The chain has TRBV3-1 (or the pseudogene TRBV3-2) and TRBJ1-3; possible D gene TRBD1, 5 bases. Germline V gene sequence: CDR1 LGHDT, CDR2 YNNKEL (reference sequence). V lost 3 bases to trimming and J lost 0 bases, with 6 bases between them. This CDR3 region has 14 residues. The CDR3 sequence is CASSQTDSGNTIYF. The CDR3 DNA reads as TGTGCCAGCAGCCAGACAGACTCTGGAAACACCATATATTTT.

V is TRBV12-3 or TRBV12-4 and J is TRBJ2-2; 10 nucleotides match TRBD1. Germline trimming cut 6 bases from V and 7 bases from J; bases unmatched to any gene: 2. The length of the CDR3 is 13 residues. The CDR3 DNA is TGTGCCAGCAGGACAGGGGGCGGCGGGGAGCTGTTTTTT. Translation gives CASRTGGGGELFF.

This chain connects TRBV29-1 to TRBJ2-1; 8 nucleotides match TRBD2. The V segment lost 2 bases and the J segment 9 bases; nucleotides outside the gene matches: 9. This CDR3 region has 14 residues. The germline CDR1 and CDR2 sequences are SQVTM and ANQGSEA. In DNA, the CDR3 is TGCAGCGTTGAATCGTTAGCGGGATTCACTGAGCAGTTCTTC. It yields the protein CSVESLAGFTEQFF.

The chain employs TRBV5-3 and TRBJ2-5; possible D gene TRBD1, 5 bases. TRBV5-3 is an ORF, with its function uncertain. The germline V and J ends were trimmed by 4 bases and 4 bases, with 14 bases remaining between them. The CDR3 length is 14 residues. The CDR3 sequence is CARSAHLRGETQYF. The CDR3 DNA follows: TGTGCCAGAAGCGCCCATCTAAGGGGAGAGACCCAGTACTTC.

The chain uses TRBV7-9 and TRBJ2-7; possibly TRBD2 for D (6 bases). V was cut by 1 base and J by 0 bases, with 10 bases left in between. The CDR3 extends over 15 amino acids. In germline, CDR1 is SEHNR, CDR2 FQNEAQ (reference sequence). The chain's CDR3 is CASSLVGGASYEQYF. Written as DNA, the CDR3 is TGTGCCAGCAGCTTAGTGGGGGGTGCCTCCTACGAGCAGTACTTC.

V is TRBV9 and J is TRBJ2-7; D unclear. The CDR3 contains 13 residues. The germline V gene has CDR1 SGDLS and CDR2 YYNGEE. Trimming stripped 0 bases from V and 5 bases from J, with 9 bases between. CDR3 coding DNA: TGTGCCAGCAGCGTAGATCCGGGTGACGAGCAGTACTTC. Translated: CASSVDPGDEQYF.

The rearrangement joins TRBV18 to TRBJ1-1, with D unresolved. The ends were cut back, 2 bases at V and 1 base at J, with 11 bases in the middle. The germline CDR1 and CDR2 sequences are KGHSH and LQKENI. The CDR3 loop spans 15 amino acids. CDR3 region: CASSPAPDKNTEAFF. In DNA form, the CDR3 reads TGTGCCAGCTCACCAGCACCAGACAAGAACACTGAAGCTTTCTTT.

This rearrangement joins TRBV3-1 (or the pseudogene TRBV3-2) to TRBJ2-7; a possible D gene is TRBD2 (7 bases). V lost 1 base to trimming and J lost 4 bases, with 14 bases between them. From germline, CDR1 is LGHDT and CDR2 YNNKEL (reference sequence). The CDR3 totals 15 residues. CDR3 residues: CASSQGGGPRYEQYF. CDR3 DNA: TGTGCCAGCAGCCAAGGGGGGGGGCCCAGGTACGAGCAGTACTTC.

This chain joins TRBV19 and TRBJ2-7; a weak D match, TRBD2 (5 bases). The CDR3 is 14 amino acids. V lost 5 bases and J 5 bases, leaving 16 bases between the germline ends. Germline assignment: CDR1 LNHDA and CDR2 SQIVND (reference sequence). CDR3 DNA sequence: TGTGCCAGTAGTGGACCCTTTGAGAGGGACGAGCAGTACTTC. Encoded protein: CASSGPFERDEQYF.

This sequence joins TRBV7-6 and TRBJ1-3; no clear D. This CDR3 spans 15 amino acids. CDR1 and CDR2 (germline): SGHVS, FNYEAQ. The V end was cut by 1 base, the J end by 2 bases, with 9 bases between. Written as DNA, the CDR3 is TGTGCCAGCAGCTTAGTCGGTGAGGCTGGAAACACCATATATTTT. Its translation: CASSLVGEAGNTIYF.

The chain combines TRBV27 with TRBJ1-2; tentatively, D is TRBD1 (5 bases). Trimming removed 6 bases from V and 8 bases from J, with 13 bases in between. CDR1 and CDR2 from the germline V gene are MNHEY and SMNVEV (reference sequence). CDR3 length: 12 amino acids. This chain's CDR3 is CASSAAPGGYTF. Here the CDR3 DNA reads TGTGCCAGCAGCGCGGCCCCAGGGGGCTACACCTTC.

The V gene is TRBV30, the J gene TRBJ2-3; perhaps TRBD2 as D (5 bases). The CDR3 consists of 14 residues. Germline-derived CDR1 and CDR2 are GTSNPN and SVGIG (reference sequence). V was pared by 4 bases and J by 2 bases, with 13 bases between. In nucleotides, the CDR3 is TGTGCCTGGAAGACTACCACGAACACAGATACGCAGTATTTT. Its protein is CAWKTTTNTDTQYF.

J is TRBJ1-1 and V is TRBV13; maybe TRBD1 (6 bases). In germline, CDR1 is PRHDT, CDR2 FYEKMQ (reference sequence). CDR3 length equals 17 residues. V was clipped by 2 bases and J by 0 bases, with 16 bases between them. DNA for the CDR3: TGTGCCAGCAGCTTACGACAGGCGCCGGGTATGAACACTGAAGCTTTCTTT. It is translated as CASSLRQAPGMNTEAFF.

The chain uses TRBV30 and TRBJ1-5; weak D call: TRBD1 (6 bases). The CDR3 consists of 16 residues. The V end lost 4 bases, the J end lost 0 bases, and 16 bases lay between the germline ends. CDR1 and CDR2 from the germline V gene are GTSNPN and SVGIG (reference sequence). CDR3 sequence reads: CAWKLGDTHSNQPQHF. The CDR3 DNA sequence: TGTGCCTGGAAACTAGGGGACACCCATAGCAATCAGCCCCAGCATTTT.

The chain uses TRBV5-4 and TRBJ2-7; TRBD1 might be the D (6 bases). Trimming left V 2 bases short and J 2 bases short, with 11 bases between. Germline CDR1 and CDR2: SGHNT and YYREEE (reference sequence). CDR3 length: 14 residues. CDR3: CASSFQGSTYEQYF. As DNA, the CDR3 is TGTGCCAGCAGCTTCCAGGGGTCGACCTACGAGCAGTACTTC.

The CDR3, as DNA: TGTGCCAGCAGTGGGGCTAACGTCGGGGAGCTGTTTTTT. This sequence encodes CASSGANVGELFF. This sequence joins TRBV2 and TRBJ2-2, with D hard to call. With 4 bases removed from V and 7 bases from J, the gap between germline ends came to 10 bases. Per the germline V gene, CDR1 is SNHLY and CDR2 is FYNNEI. The CDR3 consists of 13 residues.

The chain is built from TRBV7-2 and TRBJ2-2; perhaps TRBD1 as D (7 bases). This CDR3 is 14 amino acids long. V was clipped by 1 base and J by 7 bases, with 10 bases between them. CDR1 and CDR2 from the germline V gene are SGHTA and FQGNSA. The chain's CDR3 is CASSLGQGGGELFF. The CDR3 DNA follows: TGTGCCAGCAGCTTAGGACAGGGAGGCGGGGAGCTGTTTTTT.

The rearrangement links TRBV3-1 (or the pseudogene TRBV3-2) to TRBJ2-2, with 8 nucleotides matching TRBD1. Germline CDR1 is LGHDT and CDR2 is YNNKEL (reference sequence). Trimming took 2 bases from V and 3 from J; bases not matched to a gene: 11. This CDR3 spans 18 amino acids. This CDR3 is CASSQLARGRGDTGELFF. The CDR3 DNA sequence: TGTGCCAGCAGCCAATTGGCCAGGGGGCGCGGGGACACCGGGGAGCTGTTTTTT.